This is a list of T cell receptor beta chains from one sample in a study of graft-versus-host responses after intestinal transplantation. TCRdb keeps only in-frame clones here, not all; method: immunoSEQ multiplex PCR. The sample includes 50,000 to 75,000 clones, 90% of them seen just once. Which antigens these TCRs recognize remains unknown. The source was unstimulated CD8+ T cells sorted from spleen or lymph node cells, collected before transplant. Receptors originate from a human donor who was the organ donor for an intestinal transplant. Each CDR3 is given with its conserved first and last residue. A D gene is named only where the DNA matches it firmly. A clone size is listed for some rows: how often the clone was seen (once, few, many), or a class if it is expanded.

size: NA
V: TRBV12-5
length: 16
J: TRBJ1-1
D: NA
DNA: TGTGCTAGTGGTTTTTTAGGGGAACCGACGAACACTGAAGCTTTCTTT
CDR3: CASGFLGEPTNTEAFF

size: NA
V: TRBV7-2
length: 16
J: TRBJ2-7
D: TRBD2
DNA: TGTGCCAGCAGCCTCACTCCGGGACTAGAACTAGACGAGCAGTACTTC
CDR3: CASSLTPGLELDEQYF

size: once
V: TRBV7-9
length: 12
J: TRBJ2-3
D: NA
DNA: TGTGCCAGCAGCTTAGTCCAAGATACGCAGTATTTT
CDR3: CASSLVQDTQYF

size: NA
V: TRBV19
length: 15
J: TRBJ2-7
D: NA
DNA: TGTGCCAGTAATCTGGGCAAACGGTCCTCGAGCGAGCAGTACTTC
CDR3: CASNLGKRSSSEQYF

size: NA
V: TRBV19
length: 15
J: TRBJ2-7
D: NA
DNA: TGTGCCAGTAGTATAGAACTCGGGACAAAGCGCGAGCAGTACTTC
CDR3: CASSIELGTKREQYF

size: NA
V: TRBV19
length: 12
J: TRBJ1-1
D: TRBD1
DNA: TGTGCCAGTAGGACAGGGGGGACTGAAGCTTTCTTT
CDR3: CASRTGGTEAFF

size: NA
V: TRBV7-4
length: 18
J: TRBJ2-1
D: TRBD2
DNA: TGTGCCAGCAGCTTAAGACAGATAGCGGGAGCGTCCTACAATGAGCAGTTCTTC
CDR3: CASSLRQIAGASYNEQFF

size: NA
V: TRBV21-1
length: 14
J: TRBJ1-1
D: NA
DNA: TGTGCCAGCAGCAAAGACCTCAGGTGCAGAGAAGCTTTCTTT
CDR3: CASSKDLRCREAFF

size: few
V: TRBV6-5
length: 12
J: TRBJ2-7
D: TRBD1
DNA: TGTGCCAGCGGCAGGGACAGGGGCGAGCAGTACTTC
CDR3: CASGRDRGEQYF

size: once
V: TRBV27
length: 15
J: TRBJ2-1
D: TRBD2
DNA: TGTGCCAGCAGTTCGGGACTAGCGGCTCGCAATGAGCAGTTCTTC
CDR3: CASSSGLAARNEQFF

size: NA
V: TRBV28
length: 14
J: TRBJ2-1
D: NA
DNA: TGTGCCAGCAGCCTCAGGACTGATTACAATGAGCAGTTCTTC
CDR3: CASSLRTDYNEQFF

size: NA
V: TRBV19
length: 14
J: TRBJ2-1
D: TRBD1
DNA: TGTGCCAGTAGTACCGGGACAGTACTCAATGAGCAGTTCTTC
CDR3: CASSTGTVLNEQFF

size: NA
V: TRBV13
length: 13
J: TRBJ2-1
D: NA
DNA: TGTGCCAGCAGCTCCCTCGACACCAATGAGCAGTTCTTC
CDR3: CASSSLDTNEQFF

size: NA
V: TRBV19
length: 12
J: TRBJ1-1
D: NA
DNA: TGTGCCAGTAGTATCATGGCCACTGAAGCTTTCTTT
CDR3: CASSIMATEAFF

size: NA
V: TRBV9
length: 15
J: TRBJ2-1
D: TRBD1
DNA: TGTGCCAGCAGTTACGGACAGGGGGACAGAAGTGAGCAGTTCTTC
CDR3: CASSYGQGDRSEQFF

size: NA
V: TRBV2
length: 17
J: TRBJ2-2
D: TRBD2
DNA: TGTGCCAGCAGGGAGACTAGCGGGAGGGGGAATACCGGGGAGCTGTTTTTT
CDR3: CASRETSGRGNTGELFF

size: few
V: TRBV27
length: 15
J: TRBJ1-5
D: TRBD1
DNA: TGTGCCAGCAGCTCGACAGGGTTGAGCAATCAGCCCCAGCATTTT
CDR3: CASSSTGLSNQPQHF

size: NA
V: TRBV9
length: 15
J: TRBJ2-3
D: TRBD2
DNA: TGTGCCAGCAGCCCCTGGGGGAGGGACGGAGATACGCAGTATTTT
CDR3: CASSPWGRDGDTQYF

size: NA
V: TRBV19
length: 14
J: TRBJ2-7
D: NA
DNA: TGTGCCAGTAGTATAGGGGGCGCGGACTACGAGCAGTACTTC
CDR3: CASSIGGADYEQYF

size: once
V: TRBV29-1
length: 13
J: TRBJ1-1
D: NA
DNA: TGCAGCGTTGTGGACAACCTGGGCACTGAAGCTTTCTTT
CDR3: CSVVDNLGTEAFF

size: NA
V: TRBV5-4
length: 15
J: TRBJ2-3
D: TRBD2
DNA: TGTGCCAGCAGCCAGGCTAGCGGTTCACGATATACGCAGTATTTT
CDR3: CASSQASGSRYTQYF

size: NA
V: TRBV6-5
length: 14
J: TRBJ1-1
D: NA
DNA: TGTGCCAGCAGTCTGACGGACAGGAACACTGAAGCTTTCTTT
CDR3: CASSLTDRNTEAFF

size: few
V: TRBV6-6
length: 13
J: TRBJ1-2
D: NA
DNA: TGTGCCAGCAGTCGAGCTCAGGGGTCGGGCTACACCTTC
CDR3: CASSRAQGSGYTF

size: NA
V: TRBV19
length: 15
J: TRBJ2-2
D: TRBD2
DNA: TGTGCCAGTAGTATGGGACTAGCGGGAGACGGGGAGCTGTTTTTT
CDR3: CASSMGLAGDGELFF

size: NA
V: TRBV25-1
length: 14
J: TRBJ2-7
D: NA
DNA: TGTGCCAGCAGTGATCCCCCCCGGGGGTACGAGCAGTACTTC
CDR3: CASSDPPRGYEQYF

size: NA
V: TRBV12-5
length: 16
J: TRBJ1-2
D: NA
DNA: TGTGCTAGTGGTTCTTCGAACCCCTACCGCCATTATGGCTACACCTTC
CDR3: CASGSSNPYRHYGYTF

size: NA
V: TRBV28
length: 22
J: TRBJ2-5
D: TRBD1
DNA: TGTGCCAGCAGTTTAAGTGGACAGGGAAGTCCCCACATTGAAGCCGTCCAAGAGACCCAGTACTTC
CDR3: CASSLSGQGSPHIEAVQETQYF

size: NA
V: TRBV28
length: 14
J: TRBJ1-1
D: NA
DNA: TGTGCCAGCAGCGAGACCCGGGAGTTCACTGAAGCTTTCTTT
CDR3: CASSETREFTEAFF

size: few
V: TRBV29-1
length: 12
J: TRBJ1-2
D: TRBD1
DNA: TGCAGCGCCACCAGGGGGCCGGATGGCTACACCTTC
CDR3: CSATRGPDGYTF

size: NA
V: TRBV7-9
length: 14
J: TRBJ1-1
D: NA
DNA: TGTGCCAGCAGCCGTAGACACGGGGAGACTGAAGCTTTCTTT
CDR3: CASSRRHGETEAFF

size: NA
V: TRBV2
length: 15
J: TRBJ2-7
D: NA
DNA: TGTGCCAGCAGTGAACCCCGAGTTCAGCGGGACGAGCAGTACTTC
CDR3: CASSEPRVQRDEQYF

size: NA
V: TRBV9
length: 13
J: TRBJ2-7
D: NA
DNA: TGTGCCAGCAACAATCCGGGGGAATACGAGCAGTACTTC
CDR3: CASNNPGEYEQYF

size: once
V: TRBV28
length: 15
J: TRBJ2-5
D: NA
DNA: TGTGCCAGCAGTTTAGATGCGGGCTGCCAAGAGACCCAGTACTTC
CDR3: CASSLDAGCQETQYF

size: NA
V: TRBV5-1
length: 11
J: TRBJ1-2
D: NA
DNA: TGCGCCAGCCAGGGGAACTATGGCTACACCTTC
CDR3: CASQGNYGYTF

size: NA
V: TRBV19
length: 14
J: TRBJ2-2
D: NA
DNA: TGTGCCAGCTCCAGCGGAGCGGAGGCCGGGGAGCTGTTTTTT
CDR3: CASSSGAEAGELFF

size: NA
V: TRBV2
length: 15
J: TRBJ2-3
D: TRBD2
DNA: TGTGCCAGCATGCGACTAGCGGGAAGCACAGATACGCAGTATTTT
CDR3: CASMRLAGSTDTQYF

size: once
V: TRBV5-1
length: 18
J: TRBJ1-2
D: TRBD1
DNA: TGCGCCAGCAGCATGGGGGACAGCACCATATTAGCCTCATATGGCTACACCTTC
CDR3: CASSMGDSTILASYGYTF

size: once
V: TRBV2
length: 14
J: TRBJ1-5
D: NA
DNA: TGTGCCAGCAGTGGGACAGATAGCAATCAGCCCCAGCATTTT
CDR3: CASSGTDSNQPQHF

size: NA
V: TRBV2
length: 13
J: TRBJ2-7
D: NA
DNA: TGTGCCAGCAGTGAAACTAGTCGTGACGAGCAGTACTTC
CDR3: CASSETSRDEQYF

size: NA
V: TRBV5-1
length: 13
J: TRBJ1-5
D: NA
DNA: TGCGCCAGCAGCTTGTGGCCTGATCAGCCCCAGCATTTT
CDR3: CASSLWPDQPQHF

size: NA
V: TRBV11-2
length: 16
J: TRBJ2-5
D: TRBD1
DNA: TGTGCCAGCAGCACATTACAGGGGTCGAGTTGGGAGACCCAGTACTTC
CDR3: CASSTLQGSSWETQYF

size: NA
V: TRBV29-1
length: 17
J: TRBJ2-1
D: TRBD2
DNA: TGCAGCGTGGCTACATTAATGGGACTAGCGAGCTACAATGAGCAGTTCTTC
CDR3: CSVATLMGLASYNEQFF

size: few
V: TRBV9
length: 15
J: TRBJ1-5
D: NA
DNA: TGTGCCAGCAGCGTAGATTCAGGGATCGGTCAGCCCCAGCATTTT
CDR3: CASSVDSGIGQPQHF

size: NA
V: TRBV6-5
length: 15
J: TRBJ1-5
D: NA
DNA: TGTGCCAGCAGTTTTTCCCGGGATAGCAATCAGCCCCAGCATTTT
CDR3: CASSFSRDSNQPQHF

size: NA
V: TRBV9
length: 12
J: TRBJ1-1
D: NA
DNA: TGTGCCAGCAGCGTAGCCGACACTGAAGCTTTCTTT
CDR3: CASSVADTEAFF

size: NA
V: TRBV4-3
length: 18
J: TRBJ1-1
D: NA
DNA: TGCGCCCACACGTTTCCACAGTCGCCACAGGCCATGAACACTGAAGCTTTCTTT
CDR3: CAHTFPQSPQAMNTEAFF

size: NA
V: TRBV5-1
length: 15
J: TRBJ2-1
D: TRBD1
DNA: TGCGCCAGCAGCTTGTGGGACAGGGATAACAATGAGCAGTTCTTC
CDR3: CASSLWDRDNNEQFF

size: NA
V: TRBV10-3
length: 16
J: TRBJ1-2
D: NA
DNA: TGTGCCATCAGTGGCCCTAAGGACCCAGGAGGTTATGGCTACACCTTC
CDR3: CAISGPKDPGGYGYTF

size: NA
V: TRBV7-9
length: 13
J: TRBJ2-7
D: TRBD1
DNA: TGTGCCAGCAGCTCACCGACAGGGACCGAGCAGTACTTC
CDR3: CASSSPTGTEQYF

size: NA
V: TRBV6-8
length: 13
J: TRBJ2-2
D: NA
DNA: TGTGCCAGCCCAGATAAGAACACCGGGGAGCTGTTTTTT
CDR3: CASPDKNTGELFF

size: NA
V: TRBV5-6
length: 14
J: TRBJ2-7
D: TRBD2
DNA: TGTGCCAGCAGGGTGTGGCGGGAGAGCCACGAGCAGTACTTC
CDR3: CASRVWRESHEQYF

size: NA
V: TRBV28
length: 15
J: TRBJ1-2
D: TRBD1
DNA: TGTGCCAGCAGTACAGGCGACAGGGAGATCTATGGCTACACCTTC
CDR3: CASSTGDREIYGYTF